Below are 8 T cell receptor beta chains sequenced from a single sample in a study of blood T cells in healthy people across ages. It was with a sample-barcoded 5' primer and a J-beta primer mix that a second PCR of roughly 6 to 11 cycles was run. TCRdb reprocessed the 5' RACE reads via MiXCR and lists one record per CDR3 protein. The sample contains about 800,000 distinct CDR3 sequences, 55% to 70% of which appear only once. The sample was blood. The receptors were sampled from a man aged 30 to 39 in good health.

This sequence joins TRBV29-1 and TRBJ1-3, with D unclear. Looked up from germline, CDR1 is SQVTM and CDR2 is ANQGSEA. Trimming left V 4 bases short and J 4 bases short, with 14 bases between. CDR3 length: 14 residues. CDR3: CSVVTSSVGNTIYF. The CDR3 bases are TGCAGCGTTGTGACATCTTCCGTCGGAAACACCATATATTTT.

This clonotype was seen a single time. The chain uses TRBV30 and TRBJ2-4; TRBD1 aligns across 8 bases. The J call may be faulty, since TRBJ2-7 better matches the DNA end. The CDR3 sequence is 12 residues long. The germline gives CDR1 GTSNPN, CDR2 SVGIG (reference sequence). CDR3 amino acids: CAWGDRRYEQYF. In nucleotides, the CDR3 is TGTGCCTGGGGGGACAGGCGGTACGAGCAGTACTTC.

This clonotype was recorded only once. This chain connects TRBV7-9 to TRBJ2-5; perhaps TRBD2 as D (7 bases). Germline CDR1 reads SEHNR; CDR2 reads FQNEAQ (reference sequence). Trimming took 7 bases from V and 11 from J, leaving 26 bases between them. This CDR3 spans 15 amino acids. CDR3 bases: TGTGCCAGCACCCTACAAGAACGGGGGGCCAATGAGCAGTACTTC. It specifies CASTLQERGANEQYF.

The chain uses TRBV3-1 and TRBJ2-5; TRBD2 agrees at 12 bases. The CDR3 has 17 amino acids. The junction had 10 bases not matched to a gene; V was cut back by 4 bases and J by 4 bases. Per the germline V gene, CDR1 is LGHDT and CDR2 is YNNKEL (reference sequence). The CDR3 spells CASSPTSGGGLGETQYF. The CDR3 DNA follows: TGTGCCAGCAGCCCGACTAGCGGGGGTGGTTTGGGAGAGACCCAGTACTTC.

V is TRBV3-1 and J is TRBJ2-7; D unresolved. The CDR3 is made up of 14 amino acids. Trimming removed 4 bases at V and 1 base at J, with 11 bases between. Per the germline V gene, CDR1 is LGHDT and CDR2 is YNNKEL (reference sequence). This CDR3 is CASSLISGSYEQYF. DNA of the CDR3: TGTGCCAGCAGCCTTATATCCGGTTCCTACGAGCAGTACTTC.

CDR3 in amino acids: CASSQGGGEGIQYF. Written as DNA, the CDR3 is TGTGCCAGCAGCCAAGGGGGAGGGGAGGGCATTCAGTACTTC. V is TRBV7-2 and J is TRBJ2-4; a weak D match, TRBD2 (7 bases). Trimming stripped 5 bases from V and 9 bases from J, with 17 bases between. Germline values: CDR1 SGHTA, CDR2 FQGNSA. CDR3 length equals 14 residues.

The V gene is TRBV7-9, the J gene TRBJ2-4; 9 positions match TRBD2. The J call may be wrong; the DNA end is better matched by TRBJ2-7. The CDR3 extends over 17 amino acids. CDR1 and CDR2 (germline): SEHNR, FQNEAQ (reference sequence). CDR3 sequence: CASSHGSAGGSAYEQYF. The DNA of the CDR3 is TGTGCCAGCAGCCACGGTTCGGCGGGAGGGTCCGCCTACGAGCAGTACTTC.

The chain uses TRBV4-2 and TRBJ1-5; the D gene is possibly TRBD1 (5 bases). Germline CDR1 reads LGHNA; CDR2 reads YNFKEQ. The V gene lost 1 base and the J gene lost 7 bases, with 14 bases spanning the gap. There are 15 residues in the CDR3. The CDR3: CASSQVAGMRQPQHF. DNA for the CDR3: TGTGCCAGCAGCCAAGTTGCAGGGATGCGGCAGCCCCAGCATTTT.